The 20 T cell receptor beta chains listed next were all sequenced from one sample in a study of blood T cell repertoires in COVID-19. TCRdb's copy holds only in-frame clones and misses some; the assay was immunoSEQ multiplex PCR. The table shows fewer than 600,000 clones, with roughly 89% occurring only once. The source material was peripheral blood. These receptors came from a man between 18 and 29 years old with COVID-19, enrolled during active disease.

The rearrangement uses TRBV5-1 and TRBJ1-1; TRBD1 matches at 10 bases. V lost 3 bases and J lost 13; bases outside the gene matches: 6. The V gene's germline CDR1 is SGHRS and CDR2 YFSETQ. The CDR3 spans 12 residues. This CDR3 reads CASSYDRGRVFF. The CDR3 DNA sequence: TGCGCCAGCAGCTATGACAGGGGGCGGGTTTTCTTT.

The chain joins TRBV12-3 or TRBV12-4 to TRBJ2-1, with D unclear. Trimming took off 3 bases at V and 9 bases at J, with 6 bases between the two ends. The CDR3 runs 11 residues. This chain's CDR3 is CASSFNGEQFF. In DNA, the CDR3 is TGTGCCAGCAGTTTTAACGGTGAGCAGTTCTTC.

The chain combines TRBV7-9 with TRBJ2-1, with 8 bases fitting TRBD1. In germline, CDR1 is SEHNR, CDR2 FQNEAQ (reference sequence). V was clipped by 4 bases and J by 4 bases; unmatched bases: 9. This CDR3 has 16 amino acids. The CDR3 region has the DNA TGTGCCAGCAGCTCGATGAGGACAGGGTGGTACAATGAGCAGTTCTTC. As protein: CASSSMRTGWYNEQFF. Drawing the rest from reference TRBV7-9 and TRBJ2-1, the complete variable domain is DTGVSQNPRHKITKRGQNVTFRCDPISEHNRLYWYRQTLGQGPEFLTYFQNEAQLEKSRLLSDRFSAERPKGSFSTLEIQRTEQGDSAMYLCASSSMRTGWYNEQFFGPGTRLTVL.

This chain connects TRBV27 to TRBJ2-3, with 11 bases identical to TRBD2. Germline V CDR1 and CDR2: MNHEY, SMNVEV (reference sequence). This CDR3 spans 15 amino acids. The junction had 3 bases not matched to a gene; V was cut back by 6 bases and J by 1 base. As DNA, the CDR3 is TGTGCCAGCAGGAAACTAGCGGGGGGCACAGATACGCAGTATTTT. Amino acid sequence: CASRKLAGGTDTQYF.

The rearrangement joins TRBV18 to TRBJ2-5; a possible D gene is TRBD1 (5 bases). V lost 0 bases to trimming and J lost 2 bases, with 10 bases between them. Germline values: CDR1 KGHSH, CDR2 LQKENI. The CDR3 is made up of 15 amino acids. The CDR3 nucleotides are TGTGCCAGCTCACCACCGACAGAGACTCAAGAGACCCAGTACTTC. Amino acid sequence: CASSPPTETQETQYF.

The V call is TRBV6-1, the J call TRBJ2-2; D gene uncertain. The germline V gene has CDR1 MNHNS and CDR2 SASEGT. Trimming removed 0 bases from V and 2 bases from J, with 7 bases in between. This CDR3 comprises 15 residues. As DNA, the CDR3 is TGTGCCAGCAGTGAAGCGTCCCCTAACACCGGGGAGCTGTTTTTT. This translates into CASSEASPNTGELFF.

The chain carries TRBV2 and TRBJ1-5, with TRBD1 matching 7 bases. The CDR3 has 14 residues. The J segment lost 6 bases and the V segment lost 6 bases, leaving 8 bases of the junction unmatched. The germline gives CDR1 SNHLY, CDR2 FYNNEI. The CDR3 bases are TGTGCCAGCAGGCCGGACAGGCCCAGTCAGCCCCAGCATTTT. Amino acid sequence: CASRPDRPSQPQHF.

The CDR3 loop is CASSLAQNTGELFF. The DNA for the CDR3 is TGCGCCAGCAGCTTGGCCCAAAACACCGGGGAGCTGTTTTTT. The gene calls are TRBV5-1 and TRBJ2-2, with D uncertain. The V gene's germline CDR1 is SGHRS and CDR2 YFSETQ. There are 14 residues in the CDR3. V shed 0 bases and J shed 2 bases, with 5 bases lying between them.

J is TRBJ2-2 and V is TRBV3-1 (or the pseudogene TRBV3-2), with 8 bases matching TRBD1. The V segment lost 6 bases and the J segment 6 bases; nucleotides outside the gene matches: 9. Germline V gene sequence: CDR1 LGHDT, CDR2 YNNKEL (reference sequence). The CDR3 is 15 residues long. The CDR3 here is CASSTQGAMAGELFF. The CDR3 nucleotides read TGTGCCAGCAGTACCCAGGGGGCGATGGCCGGGGAGCTGTTTTTT.

V and J are TRBV11-2 and TRBJ2-7; perhaps TRBD1 as D (5 bases). V was clipped by 10 bases and J by 3 bases, with 19 bases between them. Germline V CDR1 and CDR2: SGHAT, FQNNGV. The CDR3 totals 14 residues. CDR3 bases: TGTGCCACCTCCCCCGACCGAGGACACTACGAGCAGTACTTC. It encodes CATSPDRGHYEQYF.

The rearrangement links TRBV9 to TRBJ2-1; 9 bases are shared with TRBD2. The CDR3 has 15 residues. After removal of 4 bases from V and 3 bases from J, the junction contained 5 bases not matched to a gene. Per germline, CDR1 SGDLS and CDR2 YYNGEE. The CDR3 DNA reads TGTGCCAGCAGCCGCCCTAGCGGGGACTACAATGAGCAGTTCTTC. Encoded protein: CASSRPSGDYNEQFF. Together with reference TRBV9 and TRBJ2-1, the CDR3 gives the full variable domain: DSGVTQTPKHLITATGQRVTLRCSPRSGDLSVYWYQQSLDQGLQFLIQYYNGEERAKGNILERFSAQQFPDLHSELNLSSLELGDSALYFCASSRPSGDYNEQFFGPGTRLTVL.

The chain employs TRBV19 and TRBJ2-7, with a possible D match to TRBD1 (5 bases). The V and J ends lost 5 bases and 6 bases respectively, with 20 bases between them. Looked up from germline, CDR1 is LNHDA and CDR2 is SQIVND (reference sequence). The CDR3 contains 15 residues. This CDR3 reads CASSPYHSGHFEQYF. The CDR3 DNA follows: TGTGCCAGTAGTCCTTATCACTCCGGACACTTCGAGCAGTACTTC. Using reference TRBV19 and TRBJ2-7 for the parts outside the CDR3, the full variable domain is DGGITQSPKYLFRKEGQNVTLSCEQNLNHDAMYWYRQDPGQGLRLIYYSQIVNDFQKGDIAEGYSVSREKKESFPLTVTSAQKNPTAFYLCASSPYHSGHFEQYFGPGTRLTVT.

The CDR3 reads CASSVEGLAGTLYNEQFF. The CDR3 DNA reads as TGTGCCAGCAGCGTAGAAGGACTAGCGGGAACCCTCTACAATGAGCAGTTCTTC. This sequence joins TRBV9 and TRBJ2-1; 12 bases are a match to TRBD2. The germline V gene encodes CDR1 SGDLS and CDR2 YYNGEE. The CDR3 is made up of 18 amino acids. V shed 0 bases and J 3 bases; nucleotides not matched to a gene: 7. Variable domain in full (rest from reference TRBV9 and TRBJ2-1): DSGVTQTPKHLITATGQRVTLRCSPRSGDLSVYWYQQSLDQGLQFLIQYYNGEERAKGNILERFSAQQFPDLHSELNLSSLELGDSALYFCASSVEGLAGTLYNEQFFGPGTRLTVL.

This clone appeared once. This chain links TRBV20-1 with TRBJ2-1; TRBD2 matches 10 bases. The CDR3 has 15 amino acids. In germline, CDR1 is DFQATT, CDR2 SNEGSKA (reference sequence). V trimming: 3 bases; J trimming: 5 bases; junction bases outside the gene matches: 7. CDR3 DNA sequence: TGCAGTGCTAGTTCGGCTAGCGGGAGAGACAATGAGCAGTTCTTC. This codes for CSASSASGRDNEQFF.

The J gene is TRBJ1-1, the V gene TRBV3-1 (or the pseudogene TRBV3-2); D is possibly TRBD1 (6 bases). This CDR3 spans 13 amino acids. V dropped 3 bases and J dropped 7 bases, with 12 bases sitting between them. Germline V gives CDR1 LGHDT, CDR2 YNNKEL (reference sequence). CDR3 in DNA: TGTGCCAGCAGCCACTTTGACAGGAATGAAGCTTTCTTT. Translation gives CASSHFDRNEAFF.

This chain connects TRBV13 to TRBJ2-1, with D perhaps TRBD2 (5 bases). V lost 3 bases and J 0 bases, leaving 9 bases between the germline ends. CDR1 is PRHDT, CDR2 FYEKMQ, per germline (reference sequence). CDR3 length equals 15 residues. CDR3 nucleotides: TGTGCCAGCAGCTTCCGGGGTGTCTCCTACAATGAGCAGTTCTTC. It yields the protein CASSFRGVSYNEQFF.

The chain has TRBV6-5 and TRBJ1-6; D is possibly TRBD1 (6 bases). CDR3 length: 13 residues. The V end was cut by 2 bases, the J end by 13 bases, with 12 bases between. CDR1 is MNHEY and CDR2 is SVGAGI in the germline V gene. The CDR3 loop reads CASSYQQGIPLHF. The DNA of the CDR3 is TGTGCCAGCAGTTACCAACAGGGAATTCCCCTCCACTTT.

The genes are TRBV6-1 and TRBJ1-2; D is perhaps TRBD1 (5 bases). This CDR3 contains 14 residues. CDR1 and CDR2 (germline): MNHNS, SASEGT. V lost 3 bases and J lost 3, with 11 bases in between. The CDR3: CASSDTGDYYGYTF. Written as DNA, the CDR3 is TGTGCCAGCAGTGATACGGGGGACTACTATGGCTACACCTTC.

The chain links TRBV5-1 to TRBJ2-1; tentative D call: TRBD2 (7 bases). This CDR3 spans 15 amino acids. Germline CDR1 is SGHRS and CDR2 is YFSETQ. The V gene lost 1 base and the J gene lost 6 bases, with 14 bases spanning the gap. The CDR3 DNA reads as TGCGCCAGCAGCTTGTCAGCAGGGGAGGGCAATGAGCAGTTCTTC. It specifies CASSLSAGEGNEQFF.

V gene TRBV10-1 combines with J gene TRBJ2-3; a possible D gene is TRBD2 (5 bases). The V gene's germline CDR1 is WNHNN and CDR2 SYGVQD (reference sequence). This CDR3 is built from 16 residues. Trimming removed 4 bases at V and 1 base at J, with 15 bases between. This CDR3 is CASSGEGTPRTDTQYF. CDR3 DNA: TGCGCCAGCAGTGGCGAGGGCACTCCGCGCACAGATACGCAGTATTTT.